This is a list of T cell receptor beta chains from one sample in a study of shared clonotypes between healthy human individuals. Sequenced by immunoSEQ multiplex PCR; TCRdb stores in-frame clones only, minus some. The top ten clones hold about 0.39% of a sample with a few million clones, roughly 93% of them seen once. The sample taken for sequencing was naive CD4+ T cells from PBMCs. Receptors were obtained from a man between 18 and 29 years old in good health. Some clones in this sample may be carry-over from other donors' samples. Both conserved end residues are part of each CDR3. The D gene is left open where the match is weak. Clone size, where shown, is once, few, many, or a class for clones that have expanded.

len	d_gene	v_gene	j_gene	abundance	CDR3nt	CDR3aa
14	TRBD1	TRBV5-6	TRBJ1-4	NA	TGTGCCAGCAGCTCGACAGGGTACAATGAAAAACTGTTTTTT	CASSSTGYNEKLFF
14	NA	TRBV7-2	TRBJ2-5	NA	TGTGCCAGCAGCCAGACTGGGATCGGGGAGACCCAGTACTTC	CASSQTGIGETQYF
13	TRBD1	TRBV28	TRBJ1-2	NA	TGTGCCAGCAGTCTGGGGACAGATTATGGCTACACCTTC	CASSLGTDYGYTF
15	TRBD2	TRBV2	TRBJ2-7	NA	TGTGCCAGCAGTGGCGGGTGGACTAGGGAGTACGAGCAGTACTTC	CASSGGWTREYEQYF
13	TRBD1	TRBV5-1	TRBJ2-7	once	TGCGCCAGCAGCACGACAGGGCCCTACGAGCAGTACTTC	CASSTTGPYEQYF
14	TRBD2	TRBV18	TRBJ2-7	NA	TGTGCCAGCTCACCCCCTAGCGGTATTTACGAGCAGTACTTC	CASSPPSGIYEQYF
13	NA	TRBV5-1	TRBJ1-2	once	TGCGCCAGCAGCCCCCCTAATAACTATGGCTACACCTTC	CASSPPNNYGYTF
13	NA	TRBV2	TRBJ1-1	NA	TGTGCCAGCAGTCCCGAGGGGAGGACTGAAGCTTTCTTT	CASSPEGRTEAFF
16	TRBD2	TRBV11-2	TRBJ2-2	NA	TGTGCCAGCAGCTTTACTAGCGGGATCCCCCCCGGGGAGCTGTTTTTT	CASSFTSGIPPGELFF
14	TRBD1	TRBV6-6	TRBJ1-1	NA	TGTGCCAGCAGTTACTCGGGGCAGGGGGTGCAAGCTTTCTTT	CASSYSGQGVQAFF
15	TRBD2	TRBV19	TRBJ2-5	NA	TGTGCCAGTAGTTTGGTCGGGGGGTCTGAAGAGACCCAGTACTTC	CASSLVGGSEETQYF
11	NA	TRBV2	TRBJ2-5	NA	TGTGCCAGCAGTGGGAGGGAGACCCAGTACTTC	CASSGRETQYF
15	NA	TRBV5-4	TRBJ1-2	few	TGTGCCAGCAGCCGTTTGTTGGGGGTTTCCTATGGCTACACCTTC	CASSRLLGVSYGYTF
15	NA	TRBV5-5	TRBJ1-5	once	TGTGCCAGCAGCTTAAATCGAGGGAGCAATCAGCCCCAGCATTTT	CASSLNRGSNQPQHF
14	TRBD1	TRBV9	TRBJ2-5	NA	TGTGCCAGCAGCGTACAGGGGGCCGGGAAGACCCAGTACTTC	CASSVQGAGKTQYF
16	NA	TRBV7-2	TRBJ1-4	NA	TGTGCCAGCAGCTCAACGCCAGGGAAACGAGGTGAAAAACTGTTTTTT	CASSSTPGKRGEKLFF
16	TRBD2	TRBV4-2	TRBJ2-7	NA	TGTGCCAGCAGCCGCGATGGCGGGAGAGCCCACTACGAGCAGTACTTC	CASSRDGGRAHYEQYF
16	NA	TRBV7-3	TRBJ2-3	NA	TGTGCCAGCAGCTTATTGAGCGAGTCTTTCACAGATACGCAGTATTTT	CASSLLSESFTDTQYF
14	TRBD2	TRBV15	TRBJ2-3	NA	TGTGCCACGAAGCCGGGACTAGGAACAGATACGCAGTATTTT	CATKPGLGTDTQYF
16	TRBD1	TRBV4-2	TRBJ1-6	NA	TGTGCCAGCAGCCAAGGTGAGACAGGGCCGCATTCACCCCTCCACTTT	CASSQGETGPHSPLHF
16	TRBD1	TRBV28	TRBJ1-1	once	TGTGCCAGCAGTTCCCCCCGACAGGGGTGGAACACTGAAGCTTTCTTT	CASSSPRQGWNTEAFF
13	TRBD1	TRBV7-2	TRBJ1-2	once	TGTGCCAGCAGCTTGACAGGGGCTTATGGCTACACCTTC	CASSLTGAYGYTF
14	TRBD1	TRBV5-1	TRBJ1-1	NA	TGCGCCAGCAGCTTGGACAGGGGGAACACTGAAGCTTTCTTT	CASSLDRGNTEAFF